This T cell receptor beta chain was recorded in a study of blood T cells in healthy people across ages. Findings and limits, study-wide: Older individuals had lower TCR beta diversity per million T cells (the decline was roughly linear). Naive T cell percentage strongly correlated with TCR beta diversity.

Regarding this clonotype: The antigen is not known. Germline and junction disagree at one end, which may indicate a read error.

Next came a second PCR, run for about 6 to 12 cycles, which used a sample-barcoded 5' primer along with a J-beta primer mix. TCRdb itself ran the 5' RACE reads through MiXCR, one entry per CDR3 protein. The table shows under 1,100,000 distinct CDR3 sequences, with approximately 25% occurring only once. Investigators took 9.5 to 10 milliliters of peripheral blood from every donor. Looked up from germline, CDR1 is LGHNT and CDR2 is FRNRAP. The CDR3 runs 13 residues. The same data also contributed to another study, on T cells of mothers and their children. That study adds: For cDNA synthesis, the complete extracted RNA was used (roughly 1.5 ug per 15 ul).

The clonotype originates from a girl aged 2 to 9 in good health. The chain employs TRBV12-5 and TRBJ2-1; D not resolved. Sequenced material: blood. This CDR3 reads CASGPTVGSEQLF. The CDR3 DNA reads as TGTGCTAGTGGCCCTACTGTGGGCAGTGAGCAGCTCTTC. Filled out from reference TRBV12-5 and TRBJ2-1, the complete variable domain reads DARVTQTPRHKVTEMGQEVTMRCQPILGHNTVFWYRQTMMQGLELLAYFRNRAPLDDSGMPKDRFSAEMPDATLATLKIQPSEPRDSAVYFCASGPTVGSEQLFGPGTRLTVL.